This T cell receptor (beta chain) was sequenced for a study of cytomegalovirus exposure and HLA in healthy donors. Regarding the study as a whole: In a later analysis, productive TCRs from donors in an Asian-associated ancestry cluster reportedly carried fewer N-insertions than the cohort mean. In a later analysis, V- and J-gene trimming of beta chains associated with a DCLRE1C missense variant, replicated independently. In a later analysis, at a false discovery rate of 0.05, fewer than 20,000 TCR beta sequences matched HLA alleles.

Worth noting for this clone: Its antigen remains unidentified.

PCR primers comprised 60 Vbeta and 13 Jbeta primers. Produced via immunoSEQ multiplex PCR; TCRdb's table is partial and in-frame only. Here the sample spans 100,000 to 150,000 clones, 75% to 90% being singletons. Source material: PBMCs. The receptor's source is a man aged 45-65 years in good health and CMV-seronegative.

CDR3 region: CSVDRQGGNTEAFF. The CDR3 DNA reads as TGCAGCGTTGACCGGCAGGGAGGGAACACTGAAGCTTTCTTT. The chain joins TRBV29-1 to TRBJ1-1; D is possibly TRBD1 (5 bases). From germline, CDR1 is SQVTM and CDR2 ANQGSEA. V was cut by 3 bases and J by 1 base, with 12 bases left in between. The CDR3 spans 14 residues.